The 18 T cell receptor beta chains presented below share a single source sample, sequenced in a study of OX40 agonist ivuxolimab in advanced cancers. TCRdb's copy holds only in-frame clones and misses some; the assay was immunoSEQ multiplex PCR. Of tens of thousands of clones listed, roughly 85% are singletons. The sample consisted of CD4+ or CD8+ T cells sorted from blood, taken in a trial of the OX40 agonist ivuxolimab. The origin of the receptors is an adult with an advanced solid tumor such as melanoma, head and neck, liver or kidney cancer.

The rearrangement links TRBV18 to TRBJ1-5; D is perhaps TRBD1 (6 bases). The CDR3 is made up of 14 amino acids. Germline V gives CDR1 KGHSH, CDR2 LQKENI. The V end was cut by 2 bases, the J end by 4 bases, with 9 bases between. This CDR3 reads CASSPGQRNQPQHF. CDR3 coding DNA: TGTGCCAGCTCACCAGGACAGAGAAATCAGCCCCAGCATTTT. The full variable domain, rest sourced from reference TRBV18 and TRBJ1-5, is NAGVMQNPRHLVRRRGQEARLRCSPMKGHSHVYWYRQLPEEGLKFMVYLQKENIIDESGMPKERFSAEFPKEGPSILRIQQVVRGDSAAYFCASSPGQRNQPQHFGDGTRLSIL.

The chain combines TRBV28 with TRBJ1-2; D is possibly TRBD1 (6 bases). Germline V gene data show CDR1 as MDHEN and CDR2 as SYDVKM. The CDR3 is made up of 14 amino acids. V dropped 7 bases and J dropped 5 bases, with 17 bases sitting between them. The CDR3 loop is CASTMTGGEYGYTF. Written as DNA, the CDR3 is TGTGCCAGCACCATGACAGGCGGCGAATATGGCTACACCTTC.

The chain links TRBV9 to TRBJ2-5; 8 bases map to TRBD1. This CDR3 has 16 amino acids. Germline lookup yields CDR1 SGDLS and CDR2 YYNGEE. The V and J ends lost 0 bases and 5 bases, in that order; junction bases with no gene match: 9. CDR3: CASSVGGQGGGETQYF. The CDR3 coding sequence is TGTGCCAGCAGCGTAGGAGGACAGGGCGGCGGGGAGACCCAGTACTTC.

This sequence joins TRBV19 and TRBJ1-2; D not certain. The V end lost 0 bases, the J end lost 0 bases, and 2 bases lay between the germline ends. The CDR3 spans 13 residues. Germline assignment: CDR1 LNHDA and CDR2 SQIVND (reference sequence). CDR3 bases: TGTGCCAGTAGTATAGATCCTAACTATGGCTACACCTTC. It codes for CASSIDPNYGYTF.

The chain recombines TRBV5-4 with TRBJ1-2; D is undetermined. This CDR3 region has 16 residues. The germline V gene has CDR1 SGHNT and CDR2 YYREEE (reference sequence). Between the trimmed V and J ends, which lost 4 bases and 2 bases, there was a span of 18 bases. CDR3 DNA sequence: TGTGCCAGCAGCCACGGCCCGGGTGAGGAGAACTATGGCTACACCTTC. It specifies CASSHGPGEENYGYTF.

This rearrangement joins TRBV5-1 to TRBJ2-1; 10 bases match TRBD2. Germline CDR1 and CDR2: SGHRS and YFSETQ. This CDR3 has 17 amino acids. The ends lost 1 base at V and 1 base at J; junction bases unmatched: 5. CDR3 sequence (DNA): TGCGCCAGCAGCTTGACATTTAGCGGGGGGTCCTACAATGAGCAGTTCTTC. Translating gives CASSLTFSGGSYNEQFF.

V and J are TRBV28 and TRBJ2-3, with 10 bases aligning to TRBD2. The CDR3 is 16 residues long. Germline CDR1 reads MDHEN; CDR2 reads SYDVKM. The V gene end was trimmed by 5 bases and the J gene end by 2 bases; junction bases not matched to a gene: 7. For the CDR3, the DNA is TGTGCCAGCAGTAAGACTAGCGGGCCACCCACAGATACGCAGTATTTT. Translated, it gives CASSKTSGPPTDTQYF.

CDR3 region: CATSRDRSDTGELFF. CDR3 sequence (DNA): TGTGCCACCAGCAGAGATCGATCGGACACCGGGGAGCTGTTTTTT. The chain recombines TRBV15 with TRBJ2-2, with no clear D. Germline CDR1 reads LNHNV; CDR2 reads YYDKDF (reference sequence). This CDR3 comprises 15 residues. Trimming removed 0 bases from V and 3 bases from J, with 8 bases in between.

This clone was counted only a few times. This chain links TRBV19 with TRBJ2-7; a possible D gene is TRBD2 (5 bases). CDR3 length: 14 residues. Per germline, CDR1 LNHDA and CDR2 SQIVND (reference sequence). V dropped 5 bases and J dropped 4 bases, with 15 bases sitting between them. The CDR3, as DNA: TGTGCCAGTAGTGCACAAAGCGGCCTGTACGAGCAGTACTTC. Translating it yields CASSAQSGLYEQYF.

This clone showed up just once. This rearrangement joins TRBV5-1 to TRBJ2-3, with unresolved D. Germline CDR1 and CDR2: SGHRS and YFSETQ. V was pared by 1 base and J by 0 bases, with 6 bases between. The CDR3 has 14 residues. CDR3 sequence: CASSLLDSTDTQYF. CDR3 nucleotides: TGCGCCAGCAGCTTGCTGGATAGCACAGATACGCAGTATTTT.

The rearrangement joins TRBV21-1 to TRBJ1-4; TRBD1 is taken as the D call from the table, unchecked against the DNA. TRBV21-1 is assigned pseudogene status. The CDR3 covers 18 residues. The CDR3 is CASSKYNRGRTVHEKLFF. The CDR3 nucleotides are TGTGCCAGCAGCAAATATAATCGTGGTAGGACAGTTCATGAAAAACTGTTTTTT.

The chain has TRBV28 and TRBJ1-2, with 8 positions matching TRBD1. Trimming took 5 bases from V and 4 from J; bases not matched to a gene: 12. Germline V CDR1 and CDR2: MDHEN, SYDVKM. The CDR3 has 16 amino acids. DNA of the CDR3: TGTGCCAGCAGTGCCGTACCCGCCGGGACAGGCTATGGCTACACCTTC. Residues: CASSAVPAGTGYGYTF.

J is TRBJ2-6 and V is TRBV29-1; D might be TRBD1 (7 bases). The CDR3 is 17 residues long. Germline CDR1 SQVTM, CDR2 ANQGSEA. Trimming removed 6 bases from V and 2 bases from J, with 20 bases in between. The CDR3 is CSVELETGRTGANVLTF. CDR3 in DNA: TGCAGCGTGGAGCTGGAGACAGGGAGGACTGGGGCCAACGTCCTGACTTTC. The entire variable domain, with the rest obtained from reference TRBV29-1 and TRBJ2-6, is as follows: SAVISQKPSRDICQRGTSLTIQCQVDSQVTMMFWYRQQPGQSLTLIATANQGSEATYESGFVIDKFPISRPNLTFSTLTVSNMSPEDSSIYLCSVELETGRTGANVLTFGAGSRLTVL.

The rearrangement uses TRBV10-2 and TRBJ1-4, with D perhaps TRBD1 (6 bases). CDR1 and CDR2 from the germline V gene are WSHSY and SAAADI. V was shortened by 8 bases and J by 6 bases, with 25 bases between the two germline ends. This CDR3 region has 17 residues. The CDR3 loop reads CASGGLGAGGGYEKLFF. As DNA, the CDR3 is TGCGCCAGCGGCGGTCTGGGGGCCGGGGGGGGATATGAAAAACTGTTTTTT.

V and J are TRBV5-4 and TRBJ2-2; unclear D gene. Per germline, CDR1 SGHNT and CDR2 YYREEE (reference sequence). The V gene lost 4 bases and the J gene lost 2 bases, with 12 bases spanning the gap. The CDR3 has 15 amino acids. The CDR3 reads CASSRDLFNTGELFF. The DNA for the CDR3 is TGTGCCAGCAGCCGTGACTTGTTTAACACCGGGGAGCTGTTTTTT.

This clone has more than one count but fewer than ten. CDR3 DNA: TGTGCCAGCAGTGTCAGGGGGGATGGCTACACCTTC. Protein product: CASSVRGDGYTF. The V and J genes are TRBV28 and TRBJ1-2; 7 positions match TRBD1. CDR3 length: 12 amino acids. From germline, CDR1 is MDHEN and CDR2 SYDVKM. V gave up 5 bases and J gave up 6 bases; unmatched junction bases: 3.

This clone was counted between two and nine times. The chain uses TRBV5-1 and TRBJ1-1, with D maybe TRBD1 (5 bases). Trimming took off 0 bases at V and 1 base at J, with 10 bases between the two ends. The CDR3 extends over 15 amino acids. The germline V gene has CDR1 SGHRS and CDR2 YFSETQ. CDR3 sequence reads: CASSLAFGQNTEAFF. The CDR3 DNA is TGCGCCAGCAGCTTGGCCTTCGGACAGAACACTGAAGCTTTCTTT.

The chain links TRBV7-2 to TRBJ2-3; 14 bases fit TRBD2. The V gene end was trimmed by 3 bases and the J gene end by 4 bases; junction bases not matched to a gene: 12. The germline V gene encodes CDR1 SGHTA and CDR2 FQGNSA. The CDR3 extends over 19 amino acids. The CDR3 DNA is TGTGCCAGCAGCTTTCCGGGACTAGCGGGAGAGATAGGAGCAGATACGCAGTATTTT. This sequence encodes CASSFPGLAGEIGADTQYF. The full variable domain, in which reference TRBV7-2 and TRBJ2-3 provide the parts outside the CDR3, is GAGVSQSPSNKVTEKGKDVELRCDPISGHTALYWYRQSLGQGLEFLIYFQGNSAPDKSGLPSDRFSAERTGGSVSTLTIQRTQQEDSAVYLCASSFPGLAGEIGADTQYFGPGTRLTVL.